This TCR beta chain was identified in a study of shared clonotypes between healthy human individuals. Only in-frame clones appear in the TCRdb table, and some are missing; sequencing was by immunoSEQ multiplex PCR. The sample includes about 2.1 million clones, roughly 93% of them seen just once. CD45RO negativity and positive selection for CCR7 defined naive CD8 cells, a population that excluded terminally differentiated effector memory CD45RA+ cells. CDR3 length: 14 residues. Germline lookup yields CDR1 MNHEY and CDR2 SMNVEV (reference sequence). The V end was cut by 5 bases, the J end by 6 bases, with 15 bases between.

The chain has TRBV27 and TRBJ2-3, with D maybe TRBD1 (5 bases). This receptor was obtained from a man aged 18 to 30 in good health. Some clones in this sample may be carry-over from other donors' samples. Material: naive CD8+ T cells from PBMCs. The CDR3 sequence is CASSPWGPGDTQYF. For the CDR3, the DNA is TGTGCCAGCAGTCCGTGGGGCCCCGGGGATACGCAGTATTTT.